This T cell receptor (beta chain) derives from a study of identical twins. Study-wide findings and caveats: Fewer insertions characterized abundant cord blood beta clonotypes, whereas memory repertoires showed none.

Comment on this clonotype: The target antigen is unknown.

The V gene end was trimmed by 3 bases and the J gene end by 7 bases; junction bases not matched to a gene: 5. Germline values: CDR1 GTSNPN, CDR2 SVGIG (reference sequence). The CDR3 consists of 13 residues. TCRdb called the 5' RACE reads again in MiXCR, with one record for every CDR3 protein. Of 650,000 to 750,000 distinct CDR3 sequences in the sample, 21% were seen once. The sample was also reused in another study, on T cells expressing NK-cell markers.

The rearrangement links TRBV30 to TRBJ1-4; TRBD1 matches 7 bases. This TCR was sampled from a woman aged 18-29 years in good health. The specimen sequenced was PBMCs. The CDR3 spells CAWRRRGGEKLFF. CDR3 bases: TGTGCCTGGAGACGCAGGGGGGGTGAAAAACTGTTTTTT.